These 9 T cell receptor beta chains originate from one sample sequenced in a study of identical twins. TCRdb re-called the 5' RACE reads through MiXCR, storing one row per CDR3 protein. The profile covers approximately 530,000 distinct CDR3 sequences, with around 22% appearing a single time and about 0.48% taken by the ten largest. Separately, the same data were catalogued under a study of yellow fever vaccine responses in identical twins.

The source material was CD4+ T cells sorted from blood. The receptors were gathered from a woman between 18 and 29 years old in good health.

This clonotype was detected ten times or more. This sequence joins TRBV4-1 and TRBJ1-6; 10 nucleotides agree with TRBD1. Germline lookup yields CDR1 MGHRA and CDR2 YSYEKL. This CDR3 comprises 17 residues. The V and J ends lost 4 bases and 4 bases, in that order; junction bases with no gene match: 7. The CDR3 DNA sequence: TGCGCCAGCAGCCTGGGCGGGACAGGGGCATATAATTCACCCCTCCACTTT. Its translation: CASSLGGTGAYNSPLHF.

This sequence joins TRBV24-1 and TRBJ1-1, with D hard to call. CDR1 KGHDR and CDR2 SFDVKD come from the germline V gene. Trimming removed 4 bases from V and 5 bases from J, with 10 bases in between. This CDR3 comprises 13 residues. The CDR3 DNA is TGTGCCACCAGTGACCCTGGACGGACTGAAGCTTTCTTT. Protein sequence: CATSDPGRTEAFF.

Only a few counts were recorded for this clonotype. This rearrangement joins TRBV9 to TRBJ2-7, with a tentative D call TRBD1 (5 bases). Germline assignment: CDR1 SGDLS and CDR2 YYNGEE. Trimming stripped 2 bases from V and 2 bases from J, with 11 bases between. The CDR3 covers 14 residues. The CDR3 region has the DNA TGTGCCAGCAGCGTCCGGTCAGGGACCTACGAGCAGTACTTC. Translated: CASSVRSGTYEQYF.

This clonotype was observed a handful of times. This chain joins TRBV5-1 and TRBJ2-5, with TRBD1 as a possible D gene (6 bases). Germline assignment: CDR1 SGHRS and CDR2 YFSETQ. The CDR3 sequence is 16 residues long. With 3 bases removed from V and 2 bases from J, the gap between germline ends came to 17 bases. The CDR3 region has the DNA TGCGCCAGCAGCTCTGGACAGTTTACGGGACAAGAGACCCAGTACTTC. It codes for CASSSGQFTGQETQYF.

This rearrangement joins TRBV7-2 to TRBJ2-5, with no clear D. The germline V gene encodes CDR1 SGHTA and CDR2 FQGNSA. The CDR3 contains 12 residues. V was shortened by 4 bases and J by 6 bases, with 9 bases between the two germline ends. The CDR3 loop is CASSSQTKTQYF. Here the CDR3 DNA reads TGTGCCAGCAGCTCACAGACAAAGACCCAGTACTTC.

The chain carries TRBV5-1 and TRBJ1-4; D may be TRBD1 (6 bases). This CDR3 has 13 amino acids. Germline CDR1 reads SGHRS; CDR2 reads YFSETQ. Trimming shortened V by 4 bases and J by 4 bases, and 8 bases separated the two germline ends. The CDR3: CASSDRINEKLFF. In DNA, the CDR3 is TGCGCCAGCAGCGACAGGATTAATGAAAAACTGTTTTTT. The variable domain in full, with the rest retrieved from reference TRBV5-1 and TRBJ1-4, is KAGVTQTPRYLIKTRGQQVTLSCSPISGHRSVSWYQQTPGQGLQFLFEYFSETQRNKGNFPGRFSGRQFSNSRSEMNVSTLELGDSALYLCASSDRINEKLFFGSGTQLSVL.

This clonotype was observed a handful of times. The rearrangement links TRBV12-3 or TRBV12-4 to TRBJ1-1; possibly TRBD1 for D (5 bases). V was clipped by 2 bases and J by 5 bases, with 9 bases between them. The CDR3 length is 13 residues. CDR3 in amino acids: CASSLSQVTEAFF. CDR3 DNA: TGTGCCAGCAGTTTATCACAGGTTACTGAAGCTTTCTTT.

This clonotype occurred a few times. The genes are TRBV11-2 and TRBJ2-1, with D tentatively TRBD2 (6 bases). V lost 6 bases and J lost 5, with 17 bases in between. There are 15 residues in the CDR3. CDR1 and CDR2 (germline): SGHAT, FQNNGV. CDR3 sequence reads: CASRISGRRDNEQFF. The CDR3 DNA reads as TGTGCCAGCAGAATTAGCGGTCGAAGGGACAATGAGCAGTTCTTC.

This clonotype was recorded a few times. This chain links TRBV27 with TRBJ2-7; D may be TRBD2 (5 bases). Trimming pared 6 bases from V and 5 bases from J, leaving 14 bases between. The length of the CDR3 is 13 residues. Looked up from germline, CDR1 is MNHEY and CDR2 is SMNVEV (reference sequence). CDR3 protein: CASRRSSNHEQYF. CDR3 nucleotides: TGTGCCAGCAGGCGGTCTAGCAATCACGAGCAGTACTTC.